This record looks at one T cell receptor (beta chain) sequence and its context. V shed 4 bases and J 0 bases; nucleotides not matched to a gene: 15. The CDR3 has 18 residues. Per the germline V gene, CDR1 is SGDLS and CDR2 is YYNGEE. This sample stems from a study of blood T cell repertoires in COVID-19. As for the study in general: Samples taken during acute and convalescent COVID-19 were collected in the United States, Italy and Spain. From T cells, B-cell-depleted T cells, or PBMCs came the material, which was cDNA or gDNA.

In the original processing: Reference gene primer amplification gave nucleated cell count estimates. The table came from immunoSEQ multiplex PCR; TCRdb's copy has only in-frame clones and leaves some out. V and J calls and clone size come straight from that table; D and trimming were deduced from the DNA. The repertoire holds about 130,000 clones, with roughly 86% as singletons. What was sequenced was peripheral blood. V and J are TRBV9 and TRBJ1-2, with 7 bases fitting TRBD1. This clonotype was obtained from a human donor in a cohort sampled during active COVID-19. The CDR3 loop is CASSSGGGRELANYGYTF. The CDR3 DNA is TGTGCCAGCAGCTCTGGAGGGGGCAGGGAGTTAGCTAACTATGGCTACACCTTC. Using reference TRBV9 and TRBJ1-2 for the parts outside the CDR3, the full variable domain is DSGVTQTPKHLITATGQRVTLRCSPRSGDLSVYWYQQSLDQGLQFLIQYYNGEERAKGNILERFSAQQFPDLHSELNLSSLELGDSALYFCASSSGGGRELANYGYTFGSGTRLTVV.